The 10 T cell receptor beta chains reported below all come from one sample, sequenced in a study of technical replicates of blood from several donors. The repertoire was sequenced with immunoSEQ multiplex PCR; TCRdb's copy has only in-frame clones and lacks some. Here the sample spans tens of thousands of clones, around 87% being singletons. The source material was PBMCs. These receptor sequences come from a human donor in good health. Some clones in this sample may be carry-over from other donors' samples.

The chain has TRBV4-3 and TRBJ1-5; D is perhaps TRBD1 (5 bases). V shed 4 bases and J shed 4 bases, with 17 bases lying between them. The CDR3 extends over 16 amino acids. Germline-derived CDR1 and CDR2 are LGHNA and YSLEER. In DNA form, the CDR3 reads TGCGCCAGCAGCCCGGGGAGGGGAGTTGGGAATCAGCCCCAGCATTTT. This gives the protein CASSPGRGVGNQPQHF.

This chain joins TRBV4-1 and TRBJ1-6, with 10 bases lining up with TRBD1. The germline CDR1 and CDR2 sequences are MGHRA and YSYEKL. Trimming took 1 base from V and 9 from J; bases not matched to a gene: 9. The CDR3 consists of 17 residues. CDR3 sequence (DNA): TGCGCCAGCAGCCAAGGACAGACAGGGGGCAACGGTTCACCCCTCCACTTT. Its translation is CASSQGQTGGNGSPLHF.

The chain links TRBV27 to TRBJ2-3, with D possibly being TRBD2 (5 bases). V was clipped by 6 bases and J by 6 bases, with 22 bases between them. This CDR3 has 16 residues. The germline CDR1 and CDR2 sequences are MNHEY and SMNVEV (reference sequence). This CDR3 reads CASRTSGGLYPDTQYF. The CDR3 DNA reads TGTGCCAGCAGAACATCTGGCGGACTCTATCCGGATACGCAGTATTTT.

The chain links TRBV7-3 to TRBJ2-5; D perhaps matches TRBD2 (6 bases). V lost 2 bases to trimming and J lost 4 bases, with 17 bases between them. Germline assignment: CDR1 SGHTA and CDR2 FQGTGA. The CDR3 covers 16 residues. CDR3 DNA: TGTGCCAGCAGCTTAGGGCGGGAAGAGGTACCAGAGACCCAGTACTTC. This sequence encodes CASSLGREEVPETQYF.

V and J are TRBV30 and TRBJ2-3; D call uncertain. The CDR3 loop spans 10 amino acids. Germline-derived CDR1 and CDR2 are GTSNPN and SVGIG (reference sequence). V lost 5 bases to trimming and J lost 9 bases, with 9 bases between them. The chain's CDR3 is CAWGPPTQYF. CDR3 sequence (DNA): TGTGCCTGGGGCCCTCCCACGCAGTATTTT.

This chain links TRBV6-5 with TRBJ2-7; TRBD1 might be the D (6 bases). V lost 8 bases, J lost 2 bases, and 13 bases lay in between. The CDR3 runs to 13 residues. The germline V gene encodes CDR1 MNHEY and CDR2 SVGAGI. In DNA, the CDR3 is TGTGCCAGCCAGGGGCAGGATACCTACGAGCAGTACTTC. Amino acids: CASQGQDTYEQYF.

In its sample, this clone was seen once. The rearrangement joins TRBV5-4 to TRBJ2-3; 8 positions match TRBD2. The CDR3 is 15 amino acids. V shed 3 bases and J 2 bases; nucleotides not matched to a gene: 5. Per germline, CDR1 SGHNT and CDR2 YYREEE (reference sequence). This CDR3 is CASSYPGGNTDTQYF. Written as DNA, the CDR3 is TGTGCCAGCAGCTATCCGGGAGGGAACACAGATACGCAGTATTTT.

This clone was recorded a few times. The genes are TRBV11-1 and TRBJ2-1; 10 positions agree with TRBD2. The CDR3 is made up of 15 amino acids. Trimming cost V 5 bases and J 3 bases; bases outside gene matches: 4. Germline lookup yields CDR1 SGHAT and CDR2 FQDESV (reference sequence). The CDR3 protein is CASSPWTSGYNEQFF. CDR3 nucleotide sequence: TGTGCCAGCAGCCCCTGGACTAGCGGCTACAATGAGCAGTTCTTC.

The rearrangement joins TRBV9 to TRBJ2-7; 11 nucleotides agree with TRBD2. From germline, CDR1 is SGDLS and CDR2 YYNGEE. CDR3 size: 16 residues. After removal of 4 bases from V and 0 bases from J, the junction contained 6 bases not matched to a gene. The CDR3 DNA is TGTGCCAGCAGCCTGTTACTAGCGGGAGACTCCTACGAGCAGTACTTC. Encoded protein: CASSLLLAGDSYEQYF.

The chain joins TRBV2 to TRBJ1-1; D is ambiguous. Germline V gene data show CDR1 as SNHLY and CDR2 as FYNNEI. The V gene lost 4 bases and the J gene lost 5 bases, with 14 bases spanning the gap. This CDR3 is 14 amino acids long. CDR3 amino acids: CASSAKRIETEAFF. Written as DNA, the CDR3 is TGTGCCAGCAGTGCTAAGCGAATAGAGACTGAAGCTTTCTTT.